These 15 T cell receptor beta chains were sequenced from one sample in a study of blood T cell repertoires in COVID-19. Method: immunoSEQ multiplex PCR; TCRdb's copy keeps in-frame clones and lacks some. Among roughly 39,000 clones listed, more than 70% were seen once. What was sequenced was peripheral blood. These receptors came from a man aged 55 to 70 with acute or convalescent COVID-19.

The V gene is TRBV24-1, the J gene TRBJ2-1, with 11 bases aligning to TRBD2. This CDR3 has 17 residues. Germline values: CDR1 KGHDR, CDR2 SFDVKD. V was pared by 4 bases and J by 6 bases, with 10 bases of the junction left unmatched. CDR3 DNA: TGTGCCACCAGTGACACTAGCGGGAGACACTTGGGCAATGAGCAGTTCTTC. Its translation: CATSDTSGRHLGNEQFF.

This clone was seen a few times. The chain couples TRBV28 to TRBJ1-5; a possible D gene is TRBD1 (6 bases). V dropped 5 bases and J dropped 6 bases, with 17 bases sitting between them. The germline gives CDR1 MDHEN, CDR2 SYDVKM. The CDR3 spans 15 residues. For the CDR3, the DNA is TGTGCCAGCAGTCGGCTAGCGGGGGCCGGTCAGCCCCAGCATTTT. This codes for CASSRLAGAGQPQHF.

The chain employs TRBV15 and TRBJ1-4; D call uncertain. V gave up 3 bases and J gave up 8 bases, with 10 bases separating them. The CDR3 runs to 13 residues. Germline V gene data show CDR1 as LNHNV and CDR2 as YYDKDF (reference sequence). CDR3 nucleotide sequence: TGTGCCACCAGCAGGGCTGGCAGGGAAAAACTGTTTTTT. The encoded protein is CATSRAGREKLFF.

The V gene is TRBV6-5, the J gene TRBJ2-1; 9 bases are a match to TRBD1. Germline values: CDR1 MNHEY, CDR2 SVGAGI. The V segment lost 6 bases and the J segment 12 bases; nucleotides outside the gene matches: 6. This CDR3 has 12 amino acids. The CDR3 sequence is CASRPPQGAQFF. CDR3 in DNA: TGTGCCAGCAGGCCCCCACAGGGGGCGCAGTTCTTC.

In its sample, this clone was seen once. This rearrangement joins TRBV7-2 to TRBJ1-2; possibly TRBD1 for D (5 bases). CDR3 length: 13 residues. The V end was cut by 7 bases, the J end by 4 bases, with 13 bases between. Per germline, CDR1 SGHTA and CDR2 FQGNSA. The CDR3 reads CASNDGGGYGYTF. DNA of the CDR3: TGTGCCAGCAACGACGGGGGGGGCTATGGCTACACCTTC.

This chain links TRBV19 with TRBJ1-1, with 7 nucleotides matching TRBD1. The CDR3 is made up of 14 amino acids. J lost 1 base, V lost 9 bases, and 8 bases had no gene match. The V gene's germline CDR1 is LNHDA and CDR2 SQIVND (reference sequence). DNA of the CDR3: TGTGCCAGCAGACAGGGAGATAGGAACACTGAAGCTTTCTTT. Protein sequence: CASRQGDRNTEAFF.

Remarks on this clone: At one end the junction does not follow the germline gene, possibly because of a read error. The chain recombines TRBV7-7 with TRBJ2-7; D unresolved. There are 13 residues in the CDR3. Germline V gene lookup returns CDR1 SSHAT and CDR2 FNYEAQ (reference sequence). The CDR3 loop reads CASSLTSSREQYF. CDR3 DNA: TGTGCTAGCAGCTTAACGAGCTCCCGCGAGCAGTACTTC.

The chain uses TRBV12-3 or TRBV12-4 and TRBJ2-5; the match to TRBD1 covers 8 bases. The V segment lost 6 bases and the J segment 7 bases; nucleotides outside the gene matches: 4. There are 12 residues in the CDR3. The CDR3 DNA is TGTGCCAGCAGGGGACAGGACGTGACCCAGTACTTC. Translated: CASRGQDVTQYF.

This clone occurred once. The V gene is TRBV28, the J gene TRBJ1-1; 9 bases agree with TRBD1. The CDR3 extends over 15 amino acids. Germline V gene data show CDR1 as MDHEN and CDR2 as SYDVKM. Trimming removed 5 bases from V and 2 bases from J; junction bases left unmatched: 6. The CDR3 nucleotides read TGTGCCAGCAGTCCCACGGGACAGGGTAACACTGAAGCTTTCTTT. It translates to CASSPTGQGNTEAFF.

The chain has TRBV10-3 and TRBJ2-2; 10 bases align to TRBD1. CDR1 and CDR2 (germline): ENHRY, SYGVKD. Trimming at V came to 10 bases and at J to 6 bases, leaving 14 bases not matched to a gene. The CDR3 consists of 16 residues. This CDR3 reads CATSGTGTGVPGELFF. In DNA, the CDR3 is TGTGCCACATCTGGAACCGGGACAGGGGTCCCCGGGGAGCTGTTTTTT.

The rearrangement uses TRBV18 and TRBJ1-5; D is uncertain. The germline gives CDR1 KGHSH, CDR2 LQKENI. The CDR3 sequence is 12 residues long. Trimming left V 0 bases short and J 7 bases short, with 4 bases between. DNA for the CDR3: TGTGCCAGCTCACCACCAGAGCAGCCCCAGCATTTT. Residues: CASSPPEQPQHF.

This chain joins TRBV11-2 and TRBJ2-5; a possible D gene is TRBD2 (7 bases). The CDR3 is made up of 13 amino acids. From germline, CDR1 is SGHAT and CDR2 FQNNGV. V gave up 8 bases and J gave up 5 bases, with 15 bases separating them. Here the CDR3 reads CASRGGARETQYF. The CDR3 DNA follows: TGTGCCAGCCGAGGGGGGGCCAGGGAGACCCAGTACTTC. The full variable domain, completed using reference TRBV11-2 and TRBJ2-5, is EAGVAQSPRYKIIEKRQSVAFWCNPISGHATLYWYQQILGQGPKLLIQFQNNGVVDDSQLPKDRFSAERLKGVDSTLKIQPAKLEDSAVYLCASRGGARETQYFGPGTRLLVL.

The V and J genes are TRBV2 and TRBJ2-7; TRBD1 matches at 7 bases. The CDR3 sequence is 15 residues long. The trim removed 7 bases at V and 7 bases at J, leaving 16 bases unmatched. CDR1 and CDR2 from the germline V gene are SNHLY and FYNNEI. CDR3 in amino acids: CASKVEGTAAWEQYF. The CDR3 region has the DNA TGTGCCAGCAAGGTCGAGGGGACAGCAGCTTGGGAGCAGTACTTC.

This chain links TRBV27 with TRBJ1-2; D is uncertain. Germline V CDR1 and CDR2: MNHEY, SMNVEV (reference sequence). Deletions cut 2 bases from V and 7 bases from J, with 17 bases between. The CDR3 covers 15 residues. The CDR3 loop reads CASSLKVTSGGGYTF. The CDR3 DNA is TGTGCCAGCAGTTTAAAGGTGACCTCGGGAGGTGGCTACACCTTC.

In its sample, this clone was seen a few times. The chain uses TRBV27 and TRBJ1-6; 7 nucleotides match TRBD1. The J segment lost 7 bases and the V segment lost 4 bases, leaving 1 base of the junction unmatched. Germline CDR1 reads MNHEY; CDR2 reads SMNVEV (reference sequence). CDR3 length: 13 residues. DNA for the CDR3: TGTGCCAGCAGTTCCAGGGGGAATTCACCCCTCCACTTT. Translation gives CASSSRGNSPLHF.